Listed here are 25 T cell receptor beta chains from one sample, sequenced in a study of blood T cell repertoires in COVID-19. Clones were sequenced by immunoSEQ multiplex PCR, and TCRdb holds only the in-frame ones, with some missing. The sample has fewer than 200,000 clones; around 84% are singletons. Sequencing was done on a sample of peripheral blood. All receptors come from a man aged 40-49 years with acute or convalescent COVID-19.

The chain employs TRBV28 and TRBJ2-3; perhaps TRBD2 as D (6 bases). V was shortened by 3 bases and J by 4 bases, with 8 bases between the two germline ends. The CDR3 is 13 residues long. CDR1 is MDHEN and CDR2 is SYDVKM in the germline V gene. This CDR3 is CASSFRLADTQYF. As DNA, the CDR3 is TGTGCCAGCAGTTTCCGACTAGCAGATACGCAGTATTTT.

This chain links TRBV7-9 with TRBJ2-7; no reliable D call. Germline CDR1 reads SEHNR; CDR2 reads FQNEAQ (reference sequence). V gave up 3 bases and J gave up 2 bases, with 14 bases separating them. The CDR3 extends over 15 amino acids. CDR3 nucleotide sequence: TGTGCCAGCAGCTTTCGTTCCGGCCGGGCCTACGAGCAGTACTTC. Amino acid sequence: CASSFRSGRAYEQYF.

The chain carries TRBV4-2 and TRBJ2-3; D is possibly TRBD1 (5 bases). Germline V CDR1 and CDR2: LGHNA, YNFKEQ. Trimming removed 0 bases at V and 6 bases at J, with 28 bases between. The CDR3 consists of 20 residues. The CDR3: CASSQENRPPGAPSLDTQYF. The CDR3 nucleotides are TGTGCCAGCAGCCAAGAAAATCGCCCACCTGGGGCCCCAAGTCTCGATACGCAGTATTTT.

This chain's CDR3 is CASSGRDRGLGEQFF. In nucleotides, the CDR3 is TGTGCCAGCAGCGGCCGGGACAGGGGTCTAGGTGAGCAGTTCTTC. The chain uses TRBV7-6 and TRBJ2-1, with TRBD1 matching 10 bases. V was clipped by 5 bases and J by 9 bases; unmatched bases: 10. CDR3 size: 15 residues. CDR1 is SGHVS, CDR2 FNYEAQ, per germline.

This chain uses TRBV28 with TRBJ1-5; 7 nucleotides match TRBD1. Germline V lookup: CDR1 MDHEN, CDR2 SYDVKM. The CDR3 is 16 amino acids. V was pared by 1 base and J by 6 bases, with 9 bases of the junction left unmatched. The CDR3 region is CASSLFSGGNGQPQHF. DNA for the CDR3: TGTGCCAGCAGTTTATTCTCAGGGGGGAATGGTCAGCCCCAGCATTTT.

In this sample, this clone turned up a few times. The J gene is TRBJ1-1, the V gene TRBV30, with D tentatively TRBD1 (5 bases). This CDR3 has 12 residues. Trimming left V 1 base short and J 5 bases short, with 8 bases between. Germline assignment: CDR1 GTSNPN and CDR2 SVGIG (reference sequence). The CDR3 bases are TGTGCCTGGAGTGCTGGGGGGACTGAAGCTTTCTTT. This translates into CAWSAGGTEAFF.

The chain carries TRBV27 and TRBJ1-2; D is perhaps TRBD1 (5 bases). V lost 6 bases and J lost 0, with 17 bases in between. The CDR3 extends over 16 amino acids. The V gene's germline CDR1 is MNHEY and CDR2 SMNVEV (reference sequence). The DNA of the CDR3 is TGTGCCAGCAGACTACGGTCGGGGGGAGCTAACTATGGCTACACCTTC. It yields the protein CASRLRSGGANYGYTF.

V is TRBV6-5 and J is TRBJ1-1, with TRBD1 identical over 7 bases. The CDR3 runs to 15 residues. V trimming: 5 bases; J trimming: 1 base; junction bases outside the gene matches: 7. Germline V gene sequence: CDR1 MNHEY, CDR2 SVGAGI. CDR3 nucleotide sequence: TGTGCCAGCAGTCCTCAGGGGGGATCGAACACTGAAGCTTTCTTT. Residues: CASSPQGGSNTEAFF.

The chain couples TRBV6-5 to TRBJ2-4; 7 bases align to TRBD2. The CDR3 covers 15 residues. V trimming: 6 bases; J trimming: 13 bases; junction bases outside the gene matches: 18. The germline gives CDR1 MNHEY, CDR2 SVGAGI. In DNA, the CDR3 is TGTGCCAGCAGAACCCCGGGGGGAAAAGGGGCTTTACAGTACTTC. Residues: CASRTPGGKGALQYF.

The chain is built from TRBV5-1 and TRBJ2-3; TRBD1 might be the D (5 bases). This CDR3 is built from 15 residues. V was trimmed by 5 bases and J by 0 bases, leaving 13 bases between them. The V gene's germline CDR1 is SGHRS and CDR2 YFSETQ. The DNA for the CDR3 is TGCGCCAGCAGGGTAGGGGTGACTAGCACAGATACGCAGTATTTT. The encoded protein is CASRVGVTSTDTQYF.

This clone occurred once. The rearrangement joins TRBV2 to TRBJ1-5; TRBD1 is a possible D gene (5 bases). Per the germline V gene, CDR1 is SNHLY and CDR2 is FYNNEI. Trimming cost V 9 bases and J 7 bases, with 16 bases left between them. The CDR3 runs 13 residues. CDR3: CASNRDLNQPQHF. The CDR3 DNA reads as TGTGCCAGTAACCGGGACTTGAACCAGCCCCAGCATTTT.

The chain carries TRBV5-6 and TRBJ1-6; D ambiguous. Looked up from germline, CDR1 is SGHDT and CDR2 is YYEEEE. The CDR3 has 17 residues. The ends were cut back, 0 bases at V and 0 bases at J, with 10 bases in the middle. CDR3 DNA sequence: TGTGCCAGCAGCTTGGTGGCAGGCAGCTCCTATAATTCACCCCTCCACTTT. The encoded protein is CASSLVAGSSYNSPLHF. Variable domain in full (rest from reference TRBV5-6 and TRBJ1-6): DAGVTQSPTHLIKTRGQQVTLRCSPKSGHDTVSWYQQALGQGPQFIFQYYEEEERQRGNFPDRFSGHQFPNYSSELNVNALLLGDSALYLCASSLVAGSSYNSPLHFGNGTRLTVT.

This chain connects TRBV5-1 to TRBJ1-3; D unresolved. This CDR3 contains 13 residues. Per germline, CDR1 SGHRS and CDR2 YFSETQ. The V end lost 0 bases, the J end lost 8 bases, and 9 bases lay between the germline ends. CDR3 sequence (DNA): TGCGCCAGCAGCTTGGACTACGGGGACACCATATATTTT. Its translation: CASSLDYGDTIYF. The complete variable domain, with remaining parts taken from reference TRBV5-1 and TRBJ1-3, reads KAGVTQTPRYLIKTRGQQVTLSCSPISGHRSVSWYQQTPGQGLQFLFEYFSETQRNKGNFPGRFSGRQFSNSRSEMNVSTLELGDSALYLCASSLDYGDTIYFGEGSWLTVV.

The DNA of the CDR3 is TGTGCCATCAGTGTCCGACAGACCCTCTATGGCTACACCTTC. This gives the protein CAISVRQTLYGYTF. The chain has TRBV10-3 and TRBJ1-2; maybe TRBD1 (5 bases). The CDR3 extends over 14 amino acids. The germline gives CDR1 ENHRY, CDR2 SYGVKD. V lost 4 bases, J lost 4 bases, and 13 bases lay in between.

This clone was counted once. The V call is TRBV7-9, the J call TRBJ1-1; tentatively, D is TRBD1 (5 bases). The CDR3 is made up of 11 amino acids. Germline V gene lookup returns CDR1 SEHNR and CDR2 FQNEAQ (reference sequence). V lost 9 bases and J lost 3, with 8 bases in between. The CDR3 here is CASQGYTEAFF. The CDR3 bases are TGTGCCAGTCAGGGTTACACTGAAGCTTTCTTT.

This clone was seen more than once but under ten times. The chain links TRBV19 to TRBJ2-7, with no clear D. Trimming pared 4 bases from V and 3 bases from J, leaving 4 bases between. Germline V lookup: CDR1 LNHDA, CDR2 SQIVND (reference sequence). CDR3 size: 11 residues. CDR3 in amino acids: CASSSSYEQYF. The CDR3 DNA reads TGTGCCAGTAGTAGCAGCTACGAGCAGTACTTC.

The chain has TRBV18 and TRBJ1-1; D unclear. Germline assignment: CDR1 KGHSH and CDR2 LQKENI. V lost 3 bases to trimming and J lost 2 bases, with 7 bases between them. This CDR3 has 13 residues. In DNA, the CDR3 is TGTGCCAGCTCACCTACACACAACACTGAAGCTTTCTTT. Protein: CASSPTHNTEAFF.

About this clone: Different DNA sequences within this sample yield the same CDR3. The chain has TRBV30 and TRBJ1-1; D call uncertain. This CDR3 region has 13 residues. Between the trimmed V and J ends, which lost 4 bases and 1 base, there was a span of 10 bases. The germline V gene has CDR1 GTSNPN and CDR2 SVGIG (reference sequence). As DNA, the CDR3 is TGTGCCTGGACTTCCGGTACGAACACTGAAGCTTTCTTT. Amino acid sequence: CAWTSGTNTEAFF. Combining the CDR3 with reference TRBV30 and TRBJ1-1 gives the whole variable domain SQTIHQWPATLVQPVGSPLSLECTVEGTSNPNLYWYRQAAGRGLQLLFYSVGIGQISSEVPQNLSASRPQDRQFILSSKKLLLSDSGFYLCAWTSGTNTEAFFGQGTRLTVV.

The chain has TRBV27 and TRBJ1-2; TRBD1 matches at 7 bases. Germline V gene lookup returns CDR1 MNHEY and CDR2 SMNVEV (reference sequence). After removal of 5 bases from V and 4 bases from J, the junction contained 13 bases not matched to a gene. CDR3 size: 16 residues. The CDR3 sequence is CASSRDSPRSSYGYTF. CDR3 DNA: TGTGCCAGCAGTCGGGACAGTCCCCGCAGCAGCTATGGCTACACCTTC.

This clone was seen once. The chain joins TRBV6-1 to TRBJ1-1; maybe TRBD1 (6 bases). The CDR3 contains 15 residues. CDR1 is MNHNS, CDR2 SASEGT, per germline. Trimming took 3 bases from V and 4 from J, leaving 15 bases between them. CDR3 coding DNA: TGTGCCAGCAGTGATCAGTACAGGGTTGGCACTGAAGCTTTCTTT. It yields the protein CASSDQYRVGTEAFF.

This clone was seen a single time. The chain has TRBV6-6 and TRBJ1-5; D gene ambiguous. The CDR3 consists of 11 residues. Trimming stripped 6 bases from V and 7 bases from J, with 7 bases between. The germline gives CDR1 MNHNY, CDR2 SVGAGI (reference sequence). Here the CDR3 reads CASRREQPQHF. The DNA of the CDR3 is TGTGCCAGCAGGAGAGAGCAGCCCCAGCATTTT.

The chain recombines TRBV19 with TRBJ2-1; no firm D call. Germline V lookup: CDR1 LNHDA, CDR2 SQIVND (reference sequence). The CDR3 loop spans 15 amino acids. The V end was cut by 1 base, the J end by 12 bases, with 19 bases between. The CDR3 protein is CASSIAGDRYNGQFF. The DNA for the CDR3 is TGTGCCAGTAGTATAGCAGGTGATAGGTATAACGGGCAGTTCTTC.

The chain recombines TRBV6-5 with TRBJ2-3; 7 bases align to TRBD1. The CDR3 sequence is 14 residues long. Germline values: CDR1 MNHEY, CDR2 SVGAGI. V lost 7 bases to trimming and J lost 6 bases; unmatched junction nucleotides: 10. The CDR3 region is CASIKGAPEDTQYF. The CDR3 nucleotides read TGTGCCAGCATCAAGGGGGCCCCCGAGGATACGCAGTATTTT.

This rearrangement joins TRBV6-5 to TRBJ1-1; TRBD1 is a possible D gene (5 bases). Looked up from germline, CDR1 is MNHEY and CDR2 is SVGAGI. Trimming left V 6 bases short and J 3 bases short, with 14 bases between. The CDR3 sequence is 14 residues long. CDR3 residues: CASSRGRDYTEAFF. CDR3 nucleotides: TGTGCCAGCAGCCGAGGACGGGACTACACTGAAGCTTTCTTT.

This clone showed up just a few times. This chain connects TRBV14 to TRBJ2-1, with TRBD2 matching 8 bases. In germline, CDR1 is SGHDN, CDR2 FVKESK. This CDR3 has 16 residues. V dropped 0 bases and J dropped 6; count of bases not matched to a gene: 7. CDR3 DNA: TGTGCCAGCAGCCAAGATTTGGCTAGCGGGCCCAATGAGCAGTTCTTC. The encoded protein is CASSQDLASGPNEQFF.